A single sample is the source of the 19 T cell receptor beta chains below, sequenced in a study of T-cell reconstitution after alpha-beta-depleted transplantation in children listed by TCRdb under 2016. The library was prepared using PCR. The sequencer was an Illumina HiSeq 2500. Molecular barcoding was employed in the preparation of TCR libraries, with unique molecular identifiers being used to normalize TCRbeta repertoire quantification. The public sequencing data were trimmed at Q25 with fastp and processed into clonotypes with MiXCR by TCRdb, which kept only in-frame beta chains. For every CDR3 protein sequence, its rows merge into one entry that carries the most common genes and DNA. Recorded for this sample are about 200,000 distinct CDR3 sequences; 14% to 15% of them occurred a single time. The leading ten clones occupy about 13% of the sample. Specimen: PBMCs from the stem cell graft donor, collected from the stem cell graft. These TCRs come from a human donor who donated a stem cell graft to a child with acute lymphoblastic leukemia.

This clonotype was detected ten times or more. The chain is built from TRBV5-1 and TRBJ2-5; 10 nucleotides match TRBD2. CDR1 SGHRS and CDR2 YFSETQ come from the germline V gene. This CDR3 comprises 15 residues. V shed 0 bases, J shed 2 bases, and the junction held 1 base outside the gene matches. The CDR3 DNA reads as TGCGCCAGCAGCTTGGGGACTAGCGGACAAGAGACCCAGTACTTC. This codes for CASSLGTSGQETQYF.

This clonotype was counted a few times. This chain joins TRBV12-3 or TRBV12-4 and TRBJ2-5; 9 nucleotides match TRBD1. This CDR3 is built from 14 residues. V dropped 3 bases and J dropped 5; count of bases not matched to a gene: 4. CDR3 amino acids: CASSFGQGLETQYF. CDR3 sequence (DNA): TGTGCCAGCAGTTTCGGACAGGGGTTGGAGACCCAGTACTTC.

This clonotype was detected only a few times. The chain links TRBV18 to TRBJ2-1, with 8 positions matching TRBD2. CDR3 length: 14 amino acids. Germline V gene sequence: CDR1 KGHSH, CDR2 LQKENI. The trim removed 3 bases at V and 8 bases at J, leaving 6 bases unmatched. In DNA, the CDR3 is TGTGCCAGCTCACCGCTAGCGGGCGGGGATGAGCAGTTCTTC. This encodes CASSPLAGGDEQFF.

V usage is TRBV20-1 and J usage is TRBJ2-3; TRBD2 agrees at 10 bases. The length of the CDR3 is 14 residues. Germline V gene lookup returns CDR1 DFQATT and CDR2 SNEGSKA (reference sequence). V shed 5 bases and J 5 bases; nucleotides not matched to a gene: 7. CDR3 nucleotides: TGCAGTGCTGAAGCGGGAGGGCCCCTAGATACGCAGTATTTT. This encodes CSAEAGGPLDTQYF.

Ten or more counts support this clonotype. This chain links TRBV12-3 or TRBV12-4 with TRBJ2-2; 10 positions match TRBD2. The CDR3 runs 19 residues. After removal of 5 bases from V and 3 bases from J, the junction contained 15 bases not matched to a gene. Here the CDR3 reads CASSTDWSSGRWHTGELFF. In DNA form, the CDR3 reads TGTGCCAGCAGTACCGACTGGAGTAGCGGGAGGTGGCACACCGGGGAGCTGTTTTTT.

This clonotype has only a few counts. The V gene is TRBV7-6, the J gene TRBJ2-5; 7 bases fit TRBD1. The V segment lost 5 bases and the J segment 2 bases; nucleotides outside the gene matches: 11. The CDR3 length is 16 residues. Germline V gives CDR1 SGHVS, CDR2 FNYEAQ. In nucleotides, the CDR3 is TGTGCCAGCAGCCCCAGAGGGCAGGGGGATCAAGAGACCCAGTACTTC. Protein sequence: CASSPRGQGDQETQYF.

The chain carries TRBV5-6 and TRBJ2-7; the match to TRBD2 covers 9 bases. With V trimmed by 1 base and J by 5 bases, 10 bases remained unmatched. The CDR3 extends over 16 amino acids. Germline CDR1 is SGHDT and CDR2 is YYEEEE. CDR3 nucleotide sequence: TGTGCCAGCAGCTTGCGGTCTAGCGGGAATTCTGACGAGCAGTACTTC. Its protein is CASSLRSSGNSDEQYF. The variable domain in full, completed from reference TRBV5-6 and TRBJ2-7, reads DAGVTQSPTHLIKTRGQQVTLRCSPKSGHDTVSWYQQALGQGPQFIFQYYEEEERQRGNFPDRFSGHQFPNYSSELNVNALLLGDSALYLCASSLRSSGNSDEQYFGPGTRLTVT.

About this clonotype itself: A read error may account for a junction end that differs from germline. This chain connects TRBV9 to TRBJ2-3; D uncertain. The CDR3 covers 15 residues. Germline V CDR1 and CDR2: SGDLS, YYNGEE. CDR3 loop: CASSVGLSRTDTQYF. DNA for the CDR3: TGTGCCAGCAGCGTAGGTCTCTCCCGCACAGATACGCAGTATTTC. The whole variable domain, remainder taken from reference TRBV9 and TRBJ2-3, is DSGVTQTPKHLITATGQRVTLRCSPRSGDLSVYWYQQSLDQGLQFLIQYYNGEERAKGNILERFSAQQFPDLHSELNLSSLELGDSALYFCASSVGLSRTDTQYFGPGTRLTVL.

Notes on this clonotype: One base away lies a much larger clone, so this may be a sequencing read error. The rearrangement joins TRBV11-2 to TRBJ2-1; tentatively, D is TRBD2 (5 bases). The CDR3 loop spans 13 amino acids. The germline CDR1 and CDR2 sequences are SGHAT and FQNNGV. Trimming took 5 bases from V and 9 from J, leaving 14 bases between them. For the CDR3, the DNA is TGTGCCAGCAGCCAAACTAGGAGTAGTGAGCAGTTCTTC. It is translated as CASSQTRSSEQFF.

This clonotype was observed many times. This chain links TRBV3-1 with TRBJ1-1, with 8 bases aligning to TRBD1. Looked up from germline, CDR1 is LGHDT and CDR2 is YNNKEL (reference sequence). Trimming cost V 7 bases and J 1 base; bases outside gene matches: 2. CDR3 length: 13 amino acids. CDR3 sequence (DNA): TGTGCCAGCACCCAGGGGGCGAACACTGAAGCTTTCTTT. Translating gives CASTQGANTEAFF.

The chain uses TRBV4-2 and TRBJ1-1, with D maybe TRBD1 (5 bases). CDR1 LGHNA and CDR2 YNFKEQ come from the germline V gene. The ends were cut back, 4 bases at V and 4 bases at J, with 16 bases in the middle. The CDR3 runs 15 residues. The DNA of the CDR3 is TGTGCCAGCAGCCCGACGACAGAAAGAAGCACTGAAGCTTTCTTT. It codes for CASSPTTERSTEAFF.

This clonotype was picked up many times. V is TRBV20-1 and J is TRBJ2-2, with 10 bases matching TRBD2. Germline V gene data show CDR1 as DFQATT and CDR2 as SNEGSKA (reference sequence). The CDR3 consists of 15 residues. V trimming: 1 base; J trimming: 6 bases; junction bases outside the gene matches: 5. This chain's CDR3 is CSARVAGGKAGELFF. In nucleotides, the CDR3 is TGCAGTGCTAGAGTAGCGGGAGGCAAGGCCGGGGAGCTGTTTTTT.

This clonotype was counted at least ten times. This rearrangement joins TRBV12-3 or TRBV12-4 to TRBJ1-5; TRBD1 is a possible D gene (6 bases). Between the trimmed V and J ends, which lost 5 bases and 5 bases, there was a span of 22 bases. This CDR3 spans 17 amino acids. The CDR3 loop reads CASSPYHRDIRHQPQHF. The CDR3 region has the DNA TGTGCCAGCAGTCCCTACCACCGGGACATTCGACATCAGCCCCAGCATTTT.

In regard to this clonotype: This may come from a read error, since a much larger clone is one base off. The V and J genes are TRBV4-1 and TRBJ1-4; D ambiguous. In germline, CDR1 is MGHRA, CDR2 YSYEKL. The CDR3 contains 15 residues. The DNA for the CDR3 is TGCGCCAGCACTTCAATACCGGCAACTAATGAAAAACCGTTTTTT. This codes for CASTSIPATNEKPFF.

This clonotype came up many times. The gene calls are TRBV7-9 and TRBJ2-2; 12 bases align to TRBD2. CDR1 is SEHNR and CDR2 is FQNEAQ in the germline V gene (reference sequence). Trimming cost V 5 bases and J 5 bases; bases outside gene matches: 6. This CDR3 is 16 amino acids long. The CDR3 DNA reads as TGTGCCAGCAGCGAGACTAGCGGGGGCTTGACCGGGGAGCTGTTTTTT. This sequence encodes CASSETSGGLTGELFF.

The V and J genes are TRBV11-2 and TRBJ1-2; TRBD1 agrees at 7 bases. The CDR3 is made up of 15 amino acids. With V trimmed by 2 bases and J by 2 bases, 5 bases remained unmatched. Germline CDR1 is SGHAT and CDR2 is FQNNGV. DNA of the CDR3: TGTGCCAGCAGCTTATTCATCAGGGGGAACTATGGCTACACCTTC. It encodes CASSLFIRGNYGYTF. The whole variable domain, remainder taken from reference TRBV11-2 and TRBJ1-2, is EAGVAQSPRYKIIEKRQSVAFWCNPISGHATLYWYQQILGQGPKLLIQFQNNGVVDDSQLPKDRFSAERLKGVDSTLKIQPAKLEDSAVYLCASSLFIRGNYGYTFGSGTRLTVV.

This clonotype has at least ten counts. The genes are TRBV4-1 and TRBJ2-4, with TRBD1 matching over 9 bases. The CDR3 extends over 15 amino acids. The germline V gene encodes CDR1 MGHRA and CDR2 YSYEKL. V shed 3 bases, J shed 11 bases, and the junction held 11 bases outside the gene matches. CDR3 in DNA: TGCGCCAGCAGCCATCCGGGACAGGGTACCCCTCTTCAGTACTTC. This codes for CASSHPGQGTPLQYF.

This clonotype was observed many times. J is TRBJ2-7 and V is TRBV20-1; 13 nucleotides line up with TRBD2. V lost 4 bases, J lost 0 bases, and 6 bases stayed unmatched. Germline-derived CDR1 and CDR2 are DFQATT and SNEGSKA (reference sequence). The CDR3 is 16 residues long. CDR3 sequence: CSATGLAGRSSYEQYF. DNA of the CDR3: TGCAGTGCTACGGGACTAGCGGGAAGGAGCTCCTACGAGCAGTACTTC.

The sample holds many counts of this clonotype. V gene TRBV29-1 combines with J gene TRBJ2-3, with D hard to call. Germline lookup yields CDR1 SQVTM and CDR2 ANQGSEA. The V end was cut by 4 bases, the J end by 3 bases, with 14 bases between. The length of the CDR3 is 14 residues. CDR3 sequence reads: CSVVRWDATDTQYF. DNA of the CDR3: TGCAGCGTTGTTCGGTGGGATGCAACAGATACGCAGTATTTT.